Presented here are 17 T cell receptor beta chains from one specimen sequenced in a study of cytomegalovirus exposure and HLA in healthy donors. This PCR relied on a set of 60 Vbeta primers and 13 Jbeta primers. Assay: immunoSEQ multiplex PCR; the TCRdb copy retains only in-frame clones and omits some. Among about 200,000 clones listed, 65% to 85% were seen once. Sequencing was done on a sample of PBMCs. The origin of the receptors is a boy younger than 10 in good health and CMV-seronegative.

The rearrangement uses TRBV7-9 and TRBJ1-3; TRBD1 is a possible D gene (5 bases). Germline assignment: CDR1 SEHNR and CDR2 FQNEAQ (reference sequence). This CDR3 comprises 14 residues. The V gene lost 11 bases and the J gene lost 1 base, with 15 bases spanning the gap. CDR3 region: CAPRASGSGNTIYF. In DNA, the CDR3 is TGTGCCCCCAGGGCGTCCGGTTCTGGAAACACCATATATTTT.

The chain combines TRBV6-5 with TRBJ2-7; TRBD2 matches 13 bases. With V trimmed by 8 bases and J by 3 bases, 1 base remained unmatched. In germline, CDR1 is MNHEY, CDR2 SVGAGI. CDR3 length equals 13 residues. CDR3 DNA: TGTGCCAGCCGACTAGCGGGGGGCTACGAGCAGTACTTC. This gives the protein CASRLAGGYEQYF.

The V gene is TRBV5-1, the J gene TRBJ1-1, with D tentatively TRBD1 (6 bases). V shed 0 bases and J shed 11 bases, with 14 bases lying between them. Germline V gene sequence: CDR1 SGHRS, CDR2 YFSETQ. The CDR3 length is 13 residues. The CDR3 loop reads CASSLGQGLDAFF. CDR3 coding DNA: TGCGCCAGCAGCTTGGGGCAGGGGTTAGACGCTTTCTTT.

CDR3 loop: CASSLGDRSGYTF. CDR3 nucleotides: TGTGCCAGCAGCTTAGGTGATAGGAGTGGCTACACCTTC. The rearrangement uses TRBV7-9 and TRBJ1-2; D is uncertain. Germline CDR1 reads SEHNR; CDR2 reads FQNEAQ (reference sequence). The CDR3 consists of 13 residues. Trimming cost V 1 base and J 7 bases, with 10 bases left between them.

The rearrangement links TRBV4-3 to TRBJ1-4; maybe TRBD1 (6 bases). The CDR3 has 17 amino acids. The germline gives CDR1 LGHNA, CDR2 YSLEER. The V end was cut by 1 base, the J end by 0 bases, with 12 bases between. CDR3 bases: TGCGCCAGCAGCCAAGTTTGGACAGAACCAACTAATGAAAAACTGTTTTTT. Protein sequence: CASSQVWTEPTNEKLFF.

The chain uses TRBV10-3 and TRBJ1-3; D is uncertain. CDR3 length equals 15 residues. Trimming removed 1 base from V and 0 bases from J, with 7 bases in between. Germline CDR1 ENHRY, CDR2 SYGVKD. CDR3 region: CAISEYVSSGNTIYF. The CDR3 DNA reads as TGTGCCATCAGTGAGTACGTTAGCTCTGGAAACACCATATATTTT.

The chain has TRBV11-2 and TRBJ1-6; 7 positions agree with TRBD1. CDR3 size: 14 residues. Trimming at V came to 5 bases and at J to 10 bases, leaving 8 bases not matched to a gene. Germline V CDR1 and CDR2: SGHAT, FQNNGV. The CDR3 DNA reads TGTGCCAGCAGCATTACAGGGGAAGAATCACCCCTCCACTTT. Residues: CASSITGEESPLHF.

The CDR3 DNA reads TGTGCCACCAGCTCCCGGGACTTCCAAGAGACCCAGTACTTC. Translating gives CATSSRDFQETQYF. This chain joins TRBV15 and TRBJ2-5; D might be TRBD2 (6 bases). The CDR3 consists of 14 residues. V was clipped by 5 bases and J by 1 base, with 11 bases between them. Germline loops: CDR1 LNHNV, CDR2 YYDKDF (reference sequence). Variable domain in full (rest from reference TRBV15 and TRBJ2-5): DAMVIQNPRYQVTQFGKPVTLSCSQTLNHNVMYWYQQKSSQAPKLLFHYYDKDFNNEADTPDNFQSRRPNTSFCFLDIRSPGLGDTAMYLCATSSRDFQETQYFGPGTRLLVL.

This clone was seen more than once but under ten times. The chain uses TRBV5-1 and TRBJ2-7; TRBD1 matches 8 bases. The CDR3 has 16 amino acids. The V gene end was trimmed by 4 bases and the J gene end by 2 bases; junction bases not matched to a gene: 11. Per the germline V gene, CDR1 is SGHRS and CDR2 is YFSETQ. CDR3 sequence (DNA): TGCGCCAGCAGCCCTGGACAGGGAAACGGGACCTACGAGCAGTACTTC. Its protein is CASSPGQGNGTYEQYF.

The V and J genes are TRBV6-4 and TRBJ1-1; possibly TRBD1 for D (6 bases). CDR3 length equals 15 residues. With 6 bases removed from V and 5 bases from J, the gap between germline ends came to 19 bases. Germline assignment: CDR1 MRHNA and CDR2 SNTAGT. CDR3 residues: CASRLTGYGKTEAFF. The CDR3 region has the DNA TGTGCCAGCAGGCTCACAGGGTATGGTAAGACTGAAGCTTTCTTT.

This clone has just a few counts. The CDR3 is CASSETRDSFYGYTF. In DNA, the CDR3 is TGTGCCAGCAGTGAGACACGGGACAGTTTCTATGGCTACACCTTC. The chain joins TRBV6-1 to TRBJ1-2; 7 bases match TRBD1. This CDR3 has 15 residues. CDR1 MNHNS and CDR2 SASEGT come from the germline V gene. Unmatched junction bases numbered 8, after V lost 3 bases and J lost 4 bases.

The genes are TRBV7-2 and TRBJ2-7; tentatively, D is TRBD2 (5 bases). Germline V lookup: CDR1 SGHTA, CDR2 FQGNSA. The CDR3 contains 14 residues. V lost 0 bases and J 2 bases, leaving 8 bases between the germline ends. CDR3 nucleotide sequence: TGTGCCAGCAGCTTAGCGGCGGGTCCCTACGAGCAGTACTTC. It codes for CASSLAAGPYEQYF. Combining the CDR3 with reference TRBV7-2 and TRBJ2-7 gives the whole variable domain GAGVSQSPSNKVTEKGKDVELRCDPISGHTALYWYRQSLGQGLEFLIYFQGNSAPDKSGLPSDRFSAERTGGSVSTLTIQRTQQEDSAVYLCASSLAAGPYEQYFGPGTRLTVT.

This chain uses TRBV6-5 with TRBJ1-6; weak D call: TRBD1 (6 bases). Germline V gene data show CDR1 as MNHEY and CDR2 as SVGAGI. This CDR3 is built from 15 residues. Trimming took 3 bases from V and 6 from J, leaving 12 bases between them. The DNA for the CDR3 is TGTGCCAGCAGTTATACGGACAGATCTAATTCACCCCTCCACTTT. This encodes CASSYTDRSNSPLHF.

The CDR3 loop is CASSSTRREQYF. CDR3 sequence (DNA): TGTGCCAGCAGCTCCACTAGGCGCGAGCAGTACTTC. The V and J genes are TRBV11-2 and TRBJ2-7; D may be TRBD2 (5 bases). V was cut by 4 bases and J by 6 bases, with 10 bases left in between. Germline-derived CDR1 and CDR2 are SGHAT and FQNNGV. This CDR3 comprises 12 residues.

The chain combines TRBV29-1 with TRBJ1-3, with D hard to call. The CDR3 sequence is 13 residues long. The V and J ends lost 4 bases and 0 bases respectively, with 7 bases between them. The germline V gene encodes CDR1 SQVTM and CDR2 ANQGSEA. CDR3 bases: TGCAGCGTTGCCCCACTCTCTGGAAACACCATATATTTT. It yields the protein CSVAPLSGNTIYF.

V usage is TRBV10-2 and J usage is TRBJ2-1; D gene uncertain. The CDR3 totals 12 residues. V was cut by 3 bases and J by 4 bases, with 4 bases left in between. From germline, CDR1 is WSHSY and CDR2 SAAADI. The CDR3 DNA sequence: TGCGCCAGCAGTGATATGTACAATGAGCAGTTCTTC. This encodes CASSDMYNEQFF.

This clone has only a few counts. The chain is built from TRBV11-2 and TRBJ2-7, with 9 nucleotides matching TRBD1. V was pared by 5 bases and J by 3 bases, with 11 bases of the junction left unmatched. In germline, CDR1 is SGHAT, CDR2 FQNNGV. The CDR3 is 16 amino acids. CDR3 sequence (DNA): TGTGCCAGCAGCCAACTTCCCGGGACAGGGTTCTACGAGCAGTACTTC. Its translation: CASSQLPGTGFYEQYF.